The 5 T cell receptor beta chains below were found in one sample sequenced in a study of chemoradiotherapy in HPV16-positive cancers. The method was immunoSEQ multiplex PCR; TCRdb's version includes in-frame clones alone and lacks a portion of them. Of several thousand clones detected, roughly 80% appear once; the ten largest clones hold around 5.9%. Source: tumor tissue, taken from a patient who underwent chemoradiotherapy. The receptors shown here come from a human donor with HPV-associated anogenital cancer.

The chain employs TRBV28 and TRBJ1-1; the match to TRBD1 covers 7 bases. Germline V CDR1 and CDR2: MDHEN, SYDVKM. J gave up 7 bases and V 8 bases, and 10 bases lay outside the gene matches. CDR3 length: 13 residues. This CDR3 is CASLTYDRDEAFF. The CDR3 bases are TGTGCCAGCCTCACCTATGACAGGGATGAAGCTTTCTTT.

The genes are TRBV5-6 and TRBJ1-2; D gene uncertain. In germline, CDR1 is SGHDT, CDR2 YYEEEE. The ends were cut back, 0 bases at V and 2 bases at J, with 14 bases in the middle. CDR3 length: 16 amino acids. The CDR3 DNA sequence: TGTGCCAGCAGCTTGGTATCTAGGCTGTTGAACTATGGCTACACCTTC. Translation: CASSLVSRLLNYGYTF.

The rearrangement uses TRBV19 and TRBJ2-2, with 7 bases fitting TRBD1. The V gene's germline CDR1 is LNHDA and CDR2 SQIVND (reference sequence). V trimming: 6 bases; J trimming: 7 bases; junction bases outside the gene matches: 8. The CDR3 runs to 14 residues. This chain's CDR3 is CASSPRQGFGELFF. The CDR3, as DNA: TGTGCCAGTAGCCCCCGACAGGGTTTCGGGGAGCTGTTTTTT. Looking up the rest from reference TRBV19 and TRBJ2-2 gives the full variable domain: DGGITQSPKYLFRKEGQNVTLSCEQNLNHDAMYWYRQDPGQGLRLIYYSQIVNDFQKGDIAEGYSVSREKKESFPLTVTSAQKNPTAFYLCASSPRQGFGELFFGEGSRLTVL.

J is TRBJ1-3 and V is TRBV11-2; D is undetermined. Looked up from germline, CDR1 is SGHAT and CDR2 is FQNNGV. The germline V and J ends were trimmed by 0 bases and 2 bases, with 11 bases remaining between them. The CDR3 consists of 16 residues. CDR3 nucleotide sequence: TGTGCCAGCAGCTTAGACCCGGGTAAAGCTGGAAACACCATATATTTT. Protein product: CASSLDPGKAGNTIYF.

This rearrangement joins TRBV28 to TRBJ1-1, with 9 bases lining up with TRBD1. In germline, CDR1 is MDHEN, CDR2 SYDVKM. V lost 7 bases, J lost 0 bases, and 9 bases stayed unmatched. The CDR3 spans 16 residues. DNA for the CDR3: TGTGCCAGCAAAGAACCGGGACAGGGTTTGAACACTGAAGCTTTCTTT. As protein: CASKEPGQGLNTEAFF.